The text below deals with one TCR beta chain. Its antigen remains unidentified. The sample originates from a study of early T cells in non-severe SARS-CoV-2 infection. On the study more broadly: Bulk RNA taken from unsorted whole blood was sequenced, leaving chains unpaired.

General study points: Anti-spike CD8 responses were favored by VDJdb matching, which missed private and CD4 specificities.

The library protocol tagged individual cDNA molecules with unique molecular identifiers. Each CDR3 protein is one row after TCRdb ran MiXCR on the 5' RACE reads. Counted here are approximately 120,000 distinct CDR3 sequences, 14% to 15% occurring once; the ten biggest clones make up 21%. This receptor was taken from an adult who was a healthcare worker with PCR-confirmed SARS-CoV-2 infection or an uninfected control (not recorded which). The sample consisted of whole blood.

CDR3 region: CAWSATGGVDTQYF. The DNA of the CDR3 is TGTGCCTGGAGTGCGACAGGGGGAGTGGATACGCAGTATTTT. The chain has TRBV30 and TRBJ2-3, with 9 bases fitting TRBD1. The CDR3 extends over 14 amino acids. The trim removed 1 base at V and 6 bases at J, leaving 5 bases unmatched. Germline CDR1 reads GTSNPN; CDR2 reads SVGIG (reference sequence). Full variable domain (outside the CDR3, taken from reference TRBV30 and TRBJ2-3): SQTIHQWPATLVQPVGSPLSLECTVEGTSNPNLYWYRQAAGRGLQLLFYSVGIGQISSEVPQNLSASRPQDRQFILSSKKLLLSDSGFYLCAWSATGGVDTQYFGPGTRLTVL.